This T cell receptor (beta chain) emerged from a study of CD8+ T cells in alopecia areata. Study overall: Tofacitinib ran 6 to 18 months, followed by 6 months off drug.

Treatment meaning: oral pan-JAK inhibitor, 5-10 mg twice daily. Per the germline V gene, CDR1 is PRHDT and CDR2 is FYEKMQ (reference sequence). The CDR3 extends over 14 amino acids. Trimming took off 4 bases at V and 3 bases at J, with 12 bases between the two ends. Regarding the study as a whole: Compared with normal scalp, lesional scalp had higher clonality and more expanded CD8+ clones. Sequence data from scalp samples additionally include resident alphabeta T cells of normal skin. The link between baseline CD8+ expansion and response remains uncertain with one nonresponder.

Extraction and reverse transcription of RNA yielded cDNA as the sequencing template. Profiled with immunoSEQ multiplex PCR; TCRdb holds only in-frame clones, not every one. Of some 100,000 clones in the sample, about 60% were seen once. Worth noting for this clone: Its specificity is not known.

The material sequenced was CD8+ T cells sorted from blood, taken at week 56, from a patient treated with tofacitinib. This sequence joins TRBV13 and TRBJ2-5, with a possible D match to TRBD1 (6 bases). This TCR was recovered from a human donor with alopecia areata. The chain's CDR3 is CASSSRTEKETQYF. CDR3 bases: TGTGCCAGCAGCTCTAGGACAGAAAAAGAGACCCAGTACTTC.